This TCR beta chain is drawn from a study of T cells after somatic rescue of genetic block. This clone was detected only a few times. Germline is not matched at one junction end, which may reflect a read error. This table comes from immunoSEQ multiplex PCR, and its TCRdb copy is limited to in-frame clones, with some not included. The sample records about 120,000 clones, about 89% being singletons. This CDR3 has 14 residues. Germline V gives CDR1 LNHNV, CDR2 YYDKDF (reference sequence). This receptor was identified in a woman younger than 30. The chain carries TRBV15 and TRBJ2-3, with 7 bases matching TRBD1. The sequencing input was peripheral blood mononuclear cells (PBMCs). The DNA of the CDR3 is TGTGCCACCAGCGGAGACAGGGTCACAGATACGCAGTATTTT. Protein product: CATSGDRVTDTQYF.